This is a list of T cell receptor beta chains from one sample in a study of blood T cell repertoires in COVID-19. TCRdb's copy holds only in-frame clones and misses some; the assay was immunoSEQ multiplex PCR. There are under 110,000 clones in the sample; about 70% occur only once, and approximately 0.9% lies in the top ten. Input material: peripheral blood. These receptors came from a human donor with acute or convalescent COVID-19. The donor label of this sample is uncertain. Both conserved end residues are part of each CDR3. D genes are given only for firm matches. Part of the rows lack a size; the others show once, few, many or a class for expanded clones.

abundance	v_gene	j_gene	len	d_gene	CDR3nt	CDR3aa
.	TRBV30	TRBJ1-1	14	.	TGTGCCTGGAGGGCATCCGGGGTGTGGACTGAAGCTTTCTTT	CAWRASGVWTEAFF
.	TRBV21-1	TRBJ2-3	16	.	TGTGCCAGCAGCAAAGCTCGGGACTCCCGAACCGATACGCAGTATTTT	CASSKARDSRTDTQYF
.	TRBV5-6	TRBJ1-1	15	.	TGTGCCAGCAGCTTGGTATCAGGGTCGCGCACTGAAGCTTTCTTT	CASSLVSGSRTEAFF
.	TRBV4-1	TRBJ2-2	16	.	TGCGCCAGCACCCCCGGGACACAGATTCACACCGGGGAGCTGTTTTTT	CASTPGTQIHTGELFF
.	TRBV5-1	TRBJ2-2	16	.	TGCGCCAGCAGCTTGGTTCGCCGCGAGAACACCGGGGAGCTGTTTTTT	CASSLVRRENTGELFF
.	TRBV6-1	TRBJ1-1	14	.	TGTGCCAGCAGTGAGATCAGGAGGGGCACTGAAGCTTTCTTT	CASSEIRRGTEAFF
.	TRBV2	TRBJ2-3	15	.	TGTGCCAGCAGTGGGGGAGTGGGCCGGGGAGATACGCAGTATTTT	CASSGGVGRGDTQYF
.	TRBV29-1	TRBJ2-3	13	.	TGCACCATGCGGGGGCTGAGCACAGATACGCAGTATTTT	CTMRGLSTDTQYF
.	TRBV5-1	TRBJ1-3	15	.	TGCGCCAGCAGCTTCGGGGATATCGATGGAAACACCATATATTTT	CASSFGDIDGNTIYF
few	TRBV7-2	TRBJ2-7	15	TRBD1	TGTGCCAGCAGCTCGGCCGGGACAGGATCCACGCGGTGGTACTTC	CASSSAGTGSTRWYF
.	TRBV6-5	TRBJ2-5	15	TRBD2	TGTGCCAGCCGGACTAGCGGGGGGTTTGGGAAGACCCAGTACTTC	CASRTSGGFGKTQYF
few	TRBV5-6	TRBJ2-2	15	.	TGTGCCAGCAGCTCCGAGGGTCTACCCACCGGGGAGCTGTTTTTT	CASSSEGLPTGELFF
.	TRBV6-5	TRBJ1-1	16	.	TGTGCCAGCAGTTACTCCCAGACGAGCCGGGGCACTGAAGCTTTCTTT	CASSYSQTSRGTEAFF
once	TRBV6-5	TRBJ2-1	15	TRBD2	TGTGCCAGCACCCGGGGGAGCGGGGGGTCCAATGAGCAGTTCTTC	CASTRGSGGSNEQFF
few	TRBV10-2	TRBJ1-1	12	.	TGCGCCAGCAGCGGAGGGAACACTGAAGCTTTCTTT	CASSGGNTEAFF
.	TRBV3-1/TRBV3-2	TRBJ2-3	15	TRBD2	TGTGCCAGCAGCCAGCCGGGACTAGCGGTAGATACGCAGTATTTT	CASSQPGLAVDTQYF
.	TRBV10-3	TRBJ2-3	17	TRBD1	TGTGCCATCAGTGACGGATTAGGGGACAGGGCGAAAGATACGCAGTATTTT	CAISDGLGDRAKDTQYF
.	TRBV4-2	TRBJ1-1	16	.	TGTGCCAGCAGCCAGCGAGGAAGCCTCCCCGACACTGAAGCTTTCTTT	CASSQRGSLPDTEAFF
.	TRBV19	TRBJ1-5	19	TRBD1	TGTGCCAGTAGTAAAACCCCCGGGACAGGAAGGAATAGCAATCAGCCCCAGCATTTT	CASSKTPGTGRNSNQPQHF
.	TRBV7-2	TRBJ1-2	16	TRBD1	TGTGCCAGCAGCTTTACAGGACAGGGGGCAAACTATGGCTACACCTTC	CASSFTGQGANYGYTF
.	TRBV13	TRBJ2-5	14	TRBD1	TGTGCCAGCAGCTCGGGACAGGGGGTCGAGACCCAGTACTTC	CASSSGQGVETQYF
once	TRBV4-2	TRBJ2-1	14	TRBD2	TGTGCCAGCAGCCAAGTTAGCGGGGGCTATGAGCAGTTCTTC	CASSQVSGGYEQFF
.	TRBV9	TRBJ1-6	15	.	TGTGCCAGCAGCCGTTTTTGGGGGGAAAATTCACCCCTCCACTTT	CASSRFWGENSPLHF
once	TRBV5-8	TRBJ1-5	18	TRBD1	TGTGCCAGCAGCTTGGAACAGGGGGCCCAATATGGCAATCAGCCCCAGCATTTT	CASSLEQGAQYGNQPQHF
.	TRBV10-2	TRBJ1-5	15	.	TGCGCCAGCAGTGAGTCGGGTGGAGGAAATCAGCCCCAGCATTTT	CASSESGGGNQPQHF
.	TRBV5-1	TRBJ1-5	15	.	TGCGCCAGCAGCTTGCGGGGAATAGCAGATCAGCCCCAGCATTTT	CASSLRGIADQPQHF
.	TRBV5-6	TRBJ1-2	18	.	TGTGCCAGCAGACCTGGGGGTTTTGGGACACCTAACCGGGGAGGCTACACCTTC	CASRPGGFGTPNRGGYTF
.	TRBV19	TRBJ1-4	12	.	TGTGCCAATCCGGGACTAAATGAAAAACTGTTTTTT	CANPGLNEKLFF
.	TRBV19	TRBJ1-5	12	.	TGTGCCAGTATGAACAGGAATCAGCCCCAGCATTTT	CASMNRNQPQHF
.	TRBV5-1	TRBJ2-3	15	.	TGCGCCAGCAGCTTGGGACAATTCCTCACAGATACGCAGTATTTT	CASSLGQFLTDTQYF
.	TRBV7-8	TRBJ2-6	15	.	TGTGCCAGCAGCTTAACCAGCTCTGGGGCCAACGTCCTGACTTTC	CASSLTSSGANVLTF
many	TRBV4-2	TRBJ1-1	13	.	TGTGCCAGCAGCCAGGCAGGGGTCACTGAAGCTTTCTTT	CASSQAGVTEAFF
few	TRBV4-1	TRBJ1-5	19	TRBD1	TGCGCCAGCAGCCAAGTTGGACAGGGGGCTATCGGAGGCAATCAGCCCCAGCATTTT	CASSQVGQGAIGGNQPQHF
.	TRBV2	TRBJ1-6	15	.	TGTGCCAGCAGGGGGGACATTCATAATAATTCACCCCTCCACTTT	CASRGDIHNNSPLHF
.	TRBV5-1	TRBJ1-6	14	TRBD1	TGCGCCAGCAGCGCCGGACAGGGAAGTTCACCCCTCCACTTT	CASSAGQGSSPLHF
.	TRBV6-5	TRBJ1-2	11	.	TGTGCCAGCAGTTCAGGGTATGGCTACACCTTC	CASSSGYGYTF